This TCR beta chain was recovered during a study of blood T cell repertoires in COVID-19. About the research overall: Spain, Italy and the United States supplied samples that represented acute and convalescent COVID-19.

Per the authors' pipeline: Nucleated cell counts were estimated from reference gene primer amplification. The protocol was immunoSEQ multiplex PCR, while the TCRdb copy is restricted to in-frame clones and leaves out a portion. The V and J calls and clone size were taken over from that table, and D and trimming were inferred from the DNA. The sample lists about 110,000 clones, around 74% occurring once. Germline V gene data show CDR1 as DFQATT and CDR2 as SNEGSKA (reference sequence). This CDR3 contains 14 residues. Trimming left V 3 bases short and J 3 bases short, with 15 bases between. The V and J genes are TRBV20-1 and TRBJ2-7; possibly TRBD1 for D (8 bases). This TCR was recovered from a woman aged 55-70 years with acute or convalescent COVID-19. The sequenced material came from peripheral blood. CDR3 in amino acids: CSASEQGGLYEQYF. DNA for the CDR3: TGCAGTGCTAGTGAACAGGGGGGGCTCTACGAGCAGTACTTC.